This entry features one TCR beta chain sequence. Genomic DNA template from tumor biopsies or peripheral blood, roughly 600 ng to 6,500 ng input. The data originate from a study of T cells in tumors after PD-1 blockade. Whole-study context: Patients had no prior checkpoint blockade, systemic immunosuppressants, or anti-cancer therapy within 4 weeks. Patients received pembrolizumab 200 mg every 3 weeks or cemiplimab 350 mg every 2 weeks. Daily vismodegib 150 mg continued in a subset of anti-PD-1-treated patients.

Here immunoSEQ multiplex PCR was the method, and the copy in TCRdb shows in-frame clones only, minus some. Altogether tens of thousands of clones are present, 73% being singletons, with the ten largest covering around 38%. The germline CDR1 and CDR2 sequences are MDHEN and SYDVKM. The CDR3 loop spans 15 amino acids. The trim removed 5 bases at V and 1 base at J, leaving 3 bases unmatched. This rearrangement joins TRBV28 to TRBJ1-3; the match to TRBD1 covers 9 bases. This TCR derives from a human donor with basal cell carcinoma. This specimen consisted of PBMCs, obtained after anti-PD-1 treatment. The CDR3 DNA is TGTGCCAGCAGTACAGGGGGCTTGTCTGGAAACACCATATATTTT. This encodes CASSTGGLSGNTIYF.